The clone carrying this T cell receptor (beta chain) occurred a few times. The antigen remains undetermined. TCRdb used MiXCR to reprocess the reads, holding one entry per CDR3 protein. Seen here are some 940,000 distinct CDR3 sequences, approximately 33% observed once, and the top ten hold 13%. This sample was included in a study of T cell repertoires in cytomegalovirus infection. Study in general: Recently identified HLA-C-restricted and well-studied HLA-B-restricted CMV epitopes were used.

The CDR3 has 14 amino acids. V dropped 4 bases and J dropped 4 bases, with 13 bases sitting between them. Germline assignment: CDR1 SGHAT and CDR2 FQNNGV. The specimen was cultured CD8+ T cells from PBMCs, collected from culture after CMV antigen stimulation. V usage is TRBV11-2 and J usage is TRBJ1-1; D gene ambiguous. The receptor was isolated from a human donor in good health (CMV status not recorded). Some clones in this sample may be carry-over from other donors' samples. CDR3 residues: CASSSRPWVTEAFF. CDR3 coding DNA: TGTGCCAGCAGCTCCCGGCCGTGGGTCACTGAAGCTTTCTTT. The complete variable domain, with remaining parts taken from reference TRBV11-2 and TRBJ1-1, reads EAGVAQSPRYKIIEKRQSVAFWCNPISGHATLYWYQQILGQGPKLLIQFQNNGVVDDSQLPKDRFSAERLKGVDSTLKIQPAKLEDSAVYLCASSSRPWVTEAFFGQGTRLTVV.